This T cell receptor beta chain comes out of a study of CD8+ T cells in alopecia areata. For this clone: Its specificity is unknown.

Isolated RNA was reverse transcribed into cDNA used as the sequencing template. This table comes from immunoSEQ multiplex PCR, and its TCRdb copy is limited to in-frame clones, with some not included. Of 190,000 or so clones listed, under 60% are singletons. General observations from the study: Resident alphabeta T-cell populations of normal skin are likewise subject to sequencing in scalp samples. Scalp clonality dropped significantly under tofacitinib, as did expanded CD8+ top-100 clones.

Regarding treatment: oral pan-JAK inhibitor, 5-10 mg twice daily. Alopecia areata patients provided lesional scalp punch biopsies and peripheral blood, both collected for the study. Trimming removed 3 bases from V and 2 bases from J, with 16 bases in between. The length of the CDR3 is 16 residues. CDR1 is SNHLY, CDR2 FYNNEI, per germline. The sequence derives from a human donor with alopecia areata. The V gene is TRBV2, the J gene TRBJ1-1; possibly TRBD1 for D (5 bases). Sequences were derived from CD8+ T cells sorted from blood, sampled at week 24, from a patient treated with tofacitinib. The DNA for the CDR3 is TGTGCCAGCAGTGATAGGGGAGGGGAACCAAACACTGAAGCTTTCTTT. This gives the protein CASSDRGGEPNTEAFF.